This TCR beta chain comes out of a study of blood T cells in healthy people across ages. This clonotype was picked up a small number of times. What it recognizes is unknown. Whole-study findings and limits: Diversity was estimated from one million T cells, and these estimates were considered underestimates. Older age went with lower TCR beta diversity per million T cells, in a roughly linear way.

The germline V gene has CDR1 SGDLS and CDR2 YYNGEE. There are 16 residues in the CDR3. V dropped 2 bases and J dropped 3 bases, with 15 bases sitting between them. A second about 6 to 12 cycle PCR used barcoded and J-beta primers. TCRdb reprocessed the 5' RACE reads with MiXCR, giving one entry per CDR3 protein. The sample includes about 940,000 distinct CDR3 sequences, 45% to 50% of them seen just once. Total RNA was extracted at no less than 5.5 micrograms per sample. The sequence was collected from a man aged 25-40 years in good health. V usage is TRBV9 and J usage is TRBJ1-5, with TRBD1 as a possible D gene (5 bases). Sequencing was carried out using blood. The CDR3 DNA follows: TGTGCCAGCAGCGTCACCCCGGGGGATAACAATCAGCCCCAGCATTTT. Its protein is CASSVTPGDNNQPQHF.